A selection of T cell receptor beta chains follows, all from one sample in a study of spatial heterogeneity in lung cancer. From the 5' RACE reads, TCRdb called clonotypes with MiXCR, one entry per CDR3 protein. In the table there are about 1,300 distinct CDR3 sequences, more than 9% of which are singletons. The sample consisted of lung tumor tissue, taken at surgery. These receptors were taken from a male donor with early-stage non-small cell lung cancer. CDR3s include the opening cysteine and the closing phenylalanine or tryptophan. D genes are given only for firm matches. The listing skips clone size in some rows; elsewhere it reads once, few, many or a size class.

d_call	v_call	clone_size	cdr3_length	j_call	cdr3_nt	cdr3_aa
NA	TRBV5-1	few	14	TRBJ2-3	TGCGCCAGCAGCTTGGATATCTCGGGGGATACGCAGTATTTT	CASSLDISGDTQYF
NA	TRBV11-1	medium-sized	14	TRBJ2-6	TGTGCCAGCAGCTTACGCACCCTCAGCGGCGTCCTGACTTTC	CASSLRTLSGVLTF
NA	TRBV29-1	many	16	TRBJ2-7	TGCAGCGTTATTAGTCTTGGCCGGACGGGAGAATACGAGCAGTACTTC	CSVISLGRTGEYEQYF
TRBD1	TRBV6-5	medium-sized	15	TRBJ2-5	TGTGCCAGCAGTTACACAACAGGGGGCCGAGAGACCCAGTACTTC	CASSYTTGGRETQYF
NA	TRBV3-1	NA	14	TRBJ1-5	TGTGCCAGCAGCCAAGGGGCAAACAATCAGCCCCAGCATTTT	CASSQGANNQPQHF
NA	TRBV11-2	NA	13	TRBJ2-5	TGTGCCAGCAGCCCAGGACTTCAAGAGACCCAGTACTTC	CASSPGLQETQYF
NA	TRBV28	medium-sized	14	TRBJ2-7	TGTGCCAGCAGTTTATGGGACAGTCCCTACGAGCAGTACTTC	CASSLWDSPYEQYF
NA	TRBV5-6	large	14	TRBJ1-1	TGTGCCAGCACCGAAGGGGGGATCTCTCAGGAAGCTTTCTTT	CASTEGGISQEAFF
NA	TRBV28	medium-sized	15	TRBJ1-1	TGTGCCAGCAGGTTGGAGGGGGGAAAGAACACTGAAGCTTTCTTT	CASRLEGGKNTEAFF
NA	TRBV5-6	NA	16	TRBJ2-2	TGTGCCAGCAGCTTGGATAGCGCGGTCAGCACCGGGGAGCTGTTTTTT	CASSLDSAVSTGELFF
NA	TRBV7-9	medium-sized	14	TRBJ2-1	TGTGCCAGCAGCTTACCGGAGTCCTACAATGAGCAGTTCTTC	CASSLPESYNEQFF
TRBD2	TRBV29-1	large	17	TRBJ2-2	TGCAGCGTTGAGGGACTAGCGGGAGGGTTGAGCACCGGGGAGCTGTTTTTT	CSVEGLAGGLSTGELFF